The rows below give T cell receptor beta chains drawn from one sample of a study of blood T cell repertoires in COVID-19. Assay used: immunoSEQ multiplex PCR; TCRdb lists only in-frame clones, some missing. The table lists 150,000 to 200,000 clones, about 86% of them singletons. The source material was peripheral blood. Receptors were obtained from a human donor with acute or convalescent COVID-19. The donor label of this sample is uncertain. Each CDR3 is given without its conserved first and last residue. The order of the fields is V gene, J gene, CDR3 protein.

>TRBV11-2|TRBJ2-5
ASSYSRLAGAKGGETQY
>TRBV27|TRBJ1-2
ASSLIGGAGYGYT
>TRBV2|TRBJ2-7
ASGTLTGYEQY
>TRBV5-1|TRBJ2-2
ASSLRQINTGELF
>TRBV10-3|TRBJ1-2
AISDPDRGYGYT
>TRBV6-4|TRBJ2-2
ASSDSGRGTAGELF
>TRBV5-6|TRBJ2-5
ASSPSRTSGAVQETQY
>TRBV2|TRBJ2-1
ASRGLAGGRHEQF
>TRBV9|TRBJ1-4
ASSVDPGQLEKLF
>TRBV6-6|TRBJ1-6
ASSYSRNQGFSSYNSPLH
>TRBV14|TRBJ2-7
ASSPRQGSDYEQY
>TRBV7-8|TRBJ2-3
ASGATSGGDTQY
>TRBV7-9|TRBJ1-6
ASSYSGGKGSPLH
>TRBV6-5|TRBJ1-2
ASSYSGMGGYT
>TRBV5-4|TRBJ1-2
ASSPDRNYGYT
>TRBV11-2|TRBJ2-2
ASSSDMPPAGELF
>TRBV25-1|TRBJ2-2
ASSEPGDTGELF
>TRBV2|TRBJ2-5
ASSGNLETQY
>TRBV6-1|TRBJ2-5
ASSEVTSGGKETQY
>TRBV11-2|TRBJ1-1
ASSLALATEAF
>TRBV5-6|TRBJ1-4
ASSLGTGNEKLF
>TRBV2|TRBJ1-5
ASRGQGNQPQH
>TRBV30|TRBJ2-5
AWRDFGETQY
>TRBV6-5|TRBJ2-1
ASSYGDRVVNEQF
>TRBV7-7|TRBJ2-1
ASSLARGQGQDNEQF
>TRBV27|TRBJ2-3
ASSLRGVSGTSTDTQY
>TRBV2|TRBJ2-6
ASTWDRVAGANVLT
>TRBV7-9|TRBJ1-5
ASSVGQGENQPQH
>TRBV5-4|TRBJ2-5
ASSLGQGSIQETQY
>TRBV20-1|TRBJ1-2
SASVGVHGYT
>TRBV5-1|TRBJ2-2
ASSLGAGGVRSGELF
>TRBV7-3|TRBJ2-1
ASSLRGGGLHEQF
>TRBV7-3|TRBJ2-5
ASSPELGGAETQY
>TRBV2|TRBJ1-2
ASSQTGNGGYT
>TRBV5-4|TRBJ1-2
ASSLDIGAYGYT
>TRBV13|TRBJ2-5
ASGSAVADRQETQY
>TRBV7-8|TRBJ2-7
ASSSSPTGVYEQY
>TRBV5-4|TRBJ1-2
ASSLLQGAYGYT
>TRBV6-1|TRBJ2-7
ASSGGQGKYEQY
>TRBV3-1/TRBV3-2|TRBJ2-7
ASSQGRSGFYEQY
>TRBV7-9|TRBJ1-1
ASSTIGTNTEAF
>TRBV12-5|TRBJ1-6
ASGFGNSPLH
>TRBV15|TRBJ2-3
ATGAGLGPDTQY
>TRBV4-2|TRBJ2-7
ASSQDWGPNPSYEQY
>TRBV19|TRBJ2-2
ASRGLAGEAGELF
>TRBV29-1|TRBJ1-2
SVRDIDGYT
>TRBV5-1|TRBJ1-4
ASSIGTPNEKLF
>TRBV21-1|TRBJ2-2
ASSNNRGTPPKCTGELF
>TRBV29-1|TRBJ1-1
SVNGQGWNTEAF